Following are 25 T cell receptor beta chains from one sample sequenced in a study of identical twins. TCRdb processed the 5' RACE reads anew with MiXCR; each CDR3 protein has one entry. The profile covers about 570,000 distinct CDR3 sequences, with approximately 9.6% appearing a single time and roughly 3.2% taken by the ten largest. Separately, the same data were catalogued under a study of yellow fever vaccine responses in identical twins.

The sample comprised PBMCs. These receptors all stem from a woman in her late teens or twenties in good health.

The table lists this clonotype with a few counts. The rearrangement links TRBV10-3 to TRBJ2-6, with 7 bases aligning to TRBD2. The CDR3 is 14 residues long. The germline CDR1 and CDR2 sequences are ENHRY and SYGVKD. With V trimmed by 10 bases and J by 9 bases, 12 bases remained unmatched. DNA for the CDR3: TGTGCCAGCTCGCAGGGACTAACGGACAACGTCCTGACTTTC. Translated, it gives CASSQGLTDNVLTF.

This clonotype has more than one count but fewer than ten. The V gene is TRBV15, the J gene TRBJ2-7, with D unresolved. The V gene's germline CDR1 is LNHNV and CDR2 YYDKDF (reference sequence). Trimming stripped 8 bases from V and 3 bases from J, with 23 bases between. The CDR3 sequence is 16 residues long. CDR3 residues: CATAAGSRSTNYEQYF. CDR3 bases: TGTGCCACCGCGGCAGGTTCGAGATCTACCAACTACGAGCAGTACTTC.

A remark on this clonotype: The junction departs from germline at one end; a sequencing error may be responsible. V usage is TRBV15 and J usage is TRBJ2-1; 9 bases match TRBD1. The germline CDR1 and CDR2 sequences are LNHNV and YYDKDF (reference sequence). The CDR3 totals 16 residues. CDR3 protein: CANSRTPGTGLNEQFF. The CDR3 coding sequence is TGTGCCAACAGCAGAACTCCCGGGACAGGGTTAAATGAGCAGTTCTTC.

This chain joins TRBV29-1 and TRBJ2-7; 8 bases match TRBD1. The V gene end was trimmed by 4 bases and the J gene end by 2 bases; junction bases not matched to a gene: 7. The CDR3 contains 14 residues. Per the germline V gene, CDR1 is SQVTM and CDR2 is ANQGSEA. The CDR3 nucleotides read TGCAGCGTTGCCCTGGACAGGGCCCCCTACGAGCAGTACTTC. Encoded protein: CSVALDRAPYEQYF.

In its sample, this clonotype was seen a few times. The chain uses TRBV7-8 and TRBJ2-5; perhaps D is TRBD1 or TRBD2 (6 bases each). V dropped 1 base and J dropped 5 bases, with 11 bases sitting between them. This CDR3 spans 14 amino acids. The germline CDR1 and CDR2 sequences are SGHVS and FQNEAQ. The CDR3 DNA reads TGTGCCAGCAGCTTAGTTCCCGGGGGCGAGACCCAGTACTTC. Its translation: CASSLVPGGETQYF.

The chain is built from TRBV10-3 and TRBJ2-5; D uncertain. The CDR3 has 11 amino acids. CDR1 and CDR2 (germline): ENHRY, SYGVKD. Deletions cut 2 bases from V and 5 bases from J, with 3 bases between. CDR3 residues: CAISEQETQYF. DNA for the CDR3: TGTGCCATCAGTGAGCAGGAGACCCAGTACTTC.

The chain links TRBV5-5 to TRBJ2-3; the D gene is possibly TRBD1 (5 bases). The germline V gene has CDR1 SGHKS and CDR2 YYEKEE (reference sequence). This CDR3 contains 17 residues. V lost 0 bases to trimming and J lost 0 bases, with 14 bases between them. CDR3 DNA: TGTGCCAGCAGCTTGGCCGGCAGGGCCCTTAGCACAGATACGCAGTATTTT. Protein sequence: CASSLAGRALSTDTQYF. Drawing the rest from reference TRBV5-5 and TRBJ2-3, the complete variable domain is DAGVTQSPTHLIKTRGQQVTLRCSPISGHKSVSWYQQVLGQGPQFIFQYYEKEERGRGNFPDRFSARQFPNYSSELNVNALLLGDSALYLCASSLAGRALSTDTQYFGPGTRLTVL.

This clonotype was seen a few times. The CDR3 sequence: CASNHPFGLGDPDTQYF. CDR3 coding DNA: TGTGCCAGCAATCACCCCTTTGGGTTGGGAGATCCAGATACGCAGTATTTT. The V gene is TRBV12-3 or TRBV12-4, the J gene TRBJ2-3; the D gene is possibly TRBD2 (5 bases). This CDR3 region has 17 residues. Trimming left V 7 bases short and J 4 bases short, with 24 bases between.

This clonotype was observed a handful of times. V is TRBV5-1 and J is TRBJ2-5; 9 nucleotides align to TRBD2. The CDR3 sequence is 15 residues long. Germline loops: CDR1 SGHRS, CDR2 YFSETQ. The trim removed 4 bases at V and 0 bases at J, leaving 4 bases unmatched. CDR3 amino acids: CASSDLAGNQETQYF. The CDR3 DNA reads TGCGCCAGCAGCGATCTAGCGGGGAACCAAGAGACCCAGTACTTC. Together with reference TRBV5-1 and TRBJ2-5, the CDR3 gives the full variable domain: KAGVTQTPRYLIKTRGQQVTLSCSPISGHRSVSWYQQTPGQGLQFLFEYFSETQRNKGNFPGRFSGRQFSNSRSEMNVSTLELGDSALYLCASSDLAGNQETQYFGPGTRLLVL.

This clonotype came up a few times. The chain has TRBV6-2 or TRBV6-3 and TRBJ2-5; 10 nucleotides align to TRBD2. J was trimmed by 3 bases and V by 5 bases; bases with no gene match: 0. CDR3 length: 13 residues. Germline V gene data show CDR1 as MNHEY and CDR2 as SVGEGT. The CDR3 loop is CASSGLAEETQYF. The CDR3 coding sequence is TGTGCCAGCAGTGGACTAGCGGAAGAGACCCAGTACTTC.

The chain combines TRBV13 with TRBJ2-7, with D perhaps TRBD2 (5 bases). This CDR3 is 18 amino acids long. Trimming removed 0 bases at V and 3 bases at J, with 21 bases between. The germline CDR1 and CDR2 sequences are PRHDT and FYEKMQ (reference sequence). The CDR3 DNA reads TGTGCCAGCAGCTTAGGTGGGTTCGGGAAGGGTATGGGCTACGAGCAGTACTTC. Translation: CASSLGGFGKGMGYEQYF.

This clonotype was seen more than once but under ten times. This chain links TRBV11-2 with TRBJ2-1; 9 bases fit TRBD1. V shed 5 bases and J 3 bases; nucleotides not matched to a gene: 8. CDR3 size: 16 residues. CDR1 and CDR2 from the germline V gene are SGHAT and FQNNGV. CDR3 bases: TGTGCCAGCAGCAGCTTCACAGGGGGCTTCTACAATGAGCAGTTCTTC. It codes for CASSSFTGGFYNEQFF.

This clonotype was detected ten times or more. The CDR3 DNA is TGTGCCAGCAGGGACAGGGACGGCACCTATAATTCACCCCTCCACTTT. It encodes CASRDRDGTYNSPLHF. The rearrangement links TRBV12-3 or TRBV12-4 to TRBJ1-6; 8 positions match TRBD1. V trimming: 6 bases; J trimming: 2 bases; junction bases outside the gene matches: 6. The CDR3 spans 16 residues.

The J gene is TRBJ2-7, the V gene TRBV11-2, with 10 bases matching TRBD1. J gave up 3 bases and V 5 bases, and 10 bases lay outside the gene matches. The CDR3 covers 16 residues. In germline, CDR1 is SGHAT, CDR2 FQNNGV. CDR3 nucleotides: TGTGCCAGCAGCGGACGTCCGGGACAGGGGCGCTACGAGCAGTACTTC. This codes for CASSGRPGQGRYEQYF.

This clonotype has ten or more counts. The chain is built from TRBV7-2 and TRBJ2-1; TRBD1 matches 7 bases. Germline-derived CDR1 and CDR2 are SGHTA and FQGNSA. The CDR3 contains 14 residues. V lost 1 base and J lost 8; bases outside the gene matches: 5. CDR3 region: CASSLGQGVHEQFF. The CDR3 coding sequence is TGTGCCAGCAGCTTAGGGCAGGGGGTCCATGAGCAGTTCTTC. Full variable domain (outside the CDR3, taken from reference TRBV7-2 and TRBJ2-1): GAGVSQSPSNKVTEKGKDVELRCDPISGHTALYWYRQSLGQGLEFLIYFQGNSAPDKSGLPSDRFSAERTGGSVSTLTIQRTQQEDSAVYLCASSLGQGVHEQFFGPGTRLTVL.

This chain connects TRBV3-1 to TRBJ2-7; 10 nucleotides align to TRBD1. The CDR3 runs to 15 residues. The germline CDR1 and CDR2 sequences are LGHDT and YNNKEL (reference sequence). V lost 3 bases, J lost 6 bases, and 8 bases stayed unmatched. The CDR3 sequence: CASSQSSGQGPEQYF. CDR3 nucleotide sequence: TGTGCCAGCAGCCAGTCCTCGGGACAGGGGCCCGAGCAGTACTTC.

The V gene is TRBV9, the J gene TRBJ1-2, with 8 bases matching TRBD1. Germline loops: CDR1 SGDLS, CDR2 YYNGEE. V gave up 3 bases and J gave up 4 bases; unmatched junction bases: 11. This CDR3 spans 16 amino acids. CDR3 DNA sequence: TGTGCCAGCAGCGATACTTTACTCGACAGGGGCTATGGCTACACCTTC. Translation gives CASSDTLLDRGYGYTF.

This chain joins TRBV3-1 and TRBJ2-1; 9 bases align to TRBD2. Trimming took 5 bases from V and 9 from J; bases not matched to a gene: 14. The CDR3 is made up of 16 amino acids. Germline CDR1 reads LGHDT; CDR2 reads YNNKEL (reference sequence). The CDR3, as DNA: TGTGCCAGCAGCTCGCTGGGCGGGGGGGAAGGCGGTGAGCAGTTCTTC. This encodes CASSSLGGGEGGEQFF.

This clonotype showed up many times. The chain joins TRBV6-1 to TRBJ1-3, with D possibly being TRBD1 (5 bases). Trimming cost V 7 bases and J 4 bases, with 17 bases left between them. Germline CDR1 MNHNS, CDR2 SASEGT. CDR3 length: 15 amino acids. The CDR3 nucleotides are TGTGCCAGCACCACCGGGGCAGGGATCGGAAACACCATATATTTT. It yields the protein CASTTGAGIGNTIYF.

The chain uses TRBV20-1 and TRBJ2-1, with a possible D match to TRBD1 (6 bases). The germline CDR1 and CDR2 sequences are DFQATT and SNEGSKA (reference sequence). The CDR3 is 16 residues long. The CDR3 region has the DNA TGCAGCGTCGTGGGGGCCATAACCAGCTCCTACAATGAGCAGTTCTTC. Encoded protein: CSVVGAITSSYNEQFF.

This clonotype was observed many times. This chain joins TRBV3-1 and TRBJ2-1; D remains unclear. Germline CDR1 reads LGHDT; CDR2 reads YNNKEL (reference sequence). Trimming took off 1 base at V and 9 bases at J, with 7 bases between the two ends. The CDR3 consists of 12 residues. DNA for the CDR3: TGTGCCAGCAGCCAAGGGTGGGGTGAGCAGTTCTTC. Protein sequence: CASSQGWGEQFF.

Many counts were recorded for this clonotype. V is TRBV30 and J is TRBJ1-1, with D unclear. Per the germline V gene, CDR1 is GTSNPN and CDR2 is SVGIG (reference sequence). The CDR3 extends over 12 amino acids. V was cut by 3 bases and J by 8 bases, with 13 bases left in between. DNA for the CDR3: TGTGCCTGGAGCGATGCCTCTCCCGAAGCTTTCTTT. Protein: CAWSDASPEAFF.

Here the CDR3 reads CASPQGAGIYNEQFF. The DNA of the CDR3 is TGCGCCAGTCCCCAGGGGGCGGGGATCTACAATGAGCAGTTCTTC. The chain recombines TRBV4-3 with TRBJ2-1, with 8 bases that match TRBD1. The CDR3 runs to 15 residues. The germline CDR1 and CDR2 sequences are LGHNA and YSLEER. Germline trimming cut 9 bases from V and 3 bases from J; bases unmatched to any gene: 10.

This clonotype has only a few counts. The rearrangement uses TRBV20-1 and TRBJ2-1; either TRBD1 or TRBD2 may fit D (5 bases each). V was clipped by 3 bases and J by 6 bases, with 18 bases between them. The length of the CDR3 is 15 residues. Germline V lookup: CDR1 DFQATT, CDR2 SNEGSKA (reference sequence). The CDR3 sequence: CSARVGVTAANEQFF. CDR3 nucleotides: TGCAGTGCTAGGGTGGGGGTCACAGCCGCCAATGAGCAGTTCTTC.

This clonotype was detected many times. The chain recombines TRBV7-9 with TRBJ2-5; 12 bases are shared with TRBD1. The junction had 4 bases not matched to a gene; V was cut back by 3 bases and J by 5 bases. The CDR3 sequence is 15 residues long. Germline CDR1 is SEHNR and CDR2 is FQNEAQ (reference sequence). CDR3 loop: CASSFRDRGPETQYF. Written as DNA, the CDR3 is TGTGCCAGCAGCTTCCGGGACAGGGGGCCGGAGACCCAGTACTTC.